This TCR beta chain was found in a study of T cells in Graves' hyperthyroidism and ophthalmopathy. Patients with uncontrolled infections, other autoimmune diseases, pregnancy or lactation were excluded. The CDR3 regions of TCR beta were amplified from RNA transcripts. The primer set for the first-round RT-PCR of the TCR CDR3 was HTBI. TCRdb re-analysed the multiplex PCR reads in MiXCR, keeping a single row per CDR3 protein. Of approximately 300,000 distinct CDR3 sequences listed, approximately 17% are singletons. The length of the CDR3 is 14 residues. This clonotype was counted at least ten times. One end of the junction fails to match germline, which may point to a read error.

This clonotype was obtained from a man aged 25 to 45 with Graves' hyperthyroidism. The specimen sequenced was blood. The chain couples TRBV12-3 or TRBV12-4 to TRBJ2-1, with 12 bases identical to TRBD2. CDR3 nucleotides: TGTGCCAGCAGTCTAGCGGGAGGGGACAATGAGCAGTTCTTC. It encodes CASSLAGGDNEQFF.